Below, 3 T cell receptor beta chains from the same sample are listed, as sequenced in a study of beta chain features in type 1 diabetes. Expressed TCRB transcripts were sequenced, since all the RNA that had been isolated was reverse transcribed. Method: immunoSEQ multiplex PCR; TCRdb's copy keeps in-frame clones and lacks some. The sample contains approximately 160,000 clones, just over 9% of which appear only once. The sample taken for sequencing was central memory CD4+ T cells from blood. The receptors derive from a woman aged 18 to 35 in good health.

V is TRBV5-4 and J is TRBJ2-4; 8 bases match TRBD1. V shed 4 bases, J shed 6 bases, and the junction held 9 bases outside the gene matches. Germline CDR1 SGHNT, CDR2 YYREEE (reference sequence). The CDR3 is 15 amino acids. Here the CDR3 DNA reads TGTGCCAGCAGCCGTGGACAGGGCCAGGTAAACATTCAGTACTTC. Encoded protein: CASSRGQGQVNIQYF.

V is TRBV6-1 and J is TRBJ2-7; tentative D call: TRBD1 (6 bases). Trimming removed 6 bases from V and 5 bases from J, with 17 bases in between. Germline CDR1 and CDR2: MNHNS and SASEGT. The CDR3 covers 14 residues. The CDR3 is CASSTGTSEDEQYF. The DNA of the CDR3 is TGTGCCAGCAGCACCGGGACATCGGAGGACGAGCAGTACTTC.

In DNA form, the CDR3 reads TGTGCCAGCTCCCCCTTGGGGGGGGAAGATGGCTACACCTTC. It is translated as CASSPLGGEDGYTF. The rearrangement joins TRBV18 to TRBJ1-2; D might be TRBD1 (5 bases). From germline, CDR1 is KGHSH and CDR2 LQKENI. The CDR3 length is 14 residues. Deletions cut 6 bases from V and 6 bases from J, with 17 bases between.